This entry lists 5 T cell receptor beta chains sequenced from one sample in a study of cytomegalovirus exposure and HLA in healthy donors. The PCR used 60 Vbeta and 13 Jbeta primers. Sequenced by immunoSEQ multiplex PCR; TCRdb stores in-frame clones only, minus some. The data contain more than 100,000 clones, 50% to 75% of them seen just once; the ten biggest clones take up 2.4%. Sample: PBMCs. These receptors came from a middle-aged woman in good health and CMV-seronegative.

The chain uses TRBV11-1 and TRBJ2-3; D is ambiguous. The CDR3 is 14 amino acids. V lost 3 bases and J lost 0, with 7 bases in between. Germline loops: CDR1 SGHAT, CDR2 FQDESV (reference sequence). The CDR3 DNA sequence: TGTGCCAGCAGCTTCCCGGGTAGCACAGATACGCAGTATTTT. It translates to CASSFPGSTDTQYF.

This chain uses TRBV30 with TRBJ1-1, with D uncertain. V was shortened by 2 bases and J by 4 bases, with 11 bases between the two germline ends. Per the germline V gene, CDR1 is GTSNPN and CDR2 is SVGIG (reference sequence). CDR3 length equals 13 residues. The CDR3 spells CAWSLAPSTEAFF. CDR3 in DNA: TGTGCCTGGAGTCTTGCACCCAGCACTGAAGCTTTCTTT.

The rearrangement uses TRBV5-6 and TRBJ1-2; TRBD1 matches 7 bases. Losses at the gene ends were 4 bases for V and 5 bases for J; bases not matched to a gene: 8. The V gene's germline CDR1 is SGHDT and CDR2 YYEEEE. The CDR3 totals 14 residues. CDR3 nucleotides: TGTGCCAGCAGCGGTGGGGACAGTCTATATGGCTACACCTTC. It is translated as CASSGGDSLYGYTF.

This clone came up a few times. V is TRBV10-3 and J is TRBJ2-7; D is uncertain. This CDR3 contains 11 residues. CDR1 ENHRY and CDR2 SYGVKD come from the germline V gene. Trimming took off 10 bases at V and 3 bases at J, with 10 bases between the two ends. CDR3 sequence (DNA): TGTGCCACCAGAGCATACTACGAGCAGTACTTC. Amino acids: CATRAYYEQYF.

This clone was seen just once. The rearrangement joins TRBV29-1 to TRBJ2-2, with a tentative D call TRBD1 (6 bases). With 7 bases removed from V and 0 bases from J, the gap between germline ends came to 12 bases. The CDR3 loop spans 14 amino acids. From germline, CDR1 is SQVTM and CDR2 ANQGSEA. Here the CDR3 DNA reads TGCAGCGCCAGCAGGGGCGCGAACACCGGGGAGCTGTTTTTT. It codes for CSASRGANTGELFF.